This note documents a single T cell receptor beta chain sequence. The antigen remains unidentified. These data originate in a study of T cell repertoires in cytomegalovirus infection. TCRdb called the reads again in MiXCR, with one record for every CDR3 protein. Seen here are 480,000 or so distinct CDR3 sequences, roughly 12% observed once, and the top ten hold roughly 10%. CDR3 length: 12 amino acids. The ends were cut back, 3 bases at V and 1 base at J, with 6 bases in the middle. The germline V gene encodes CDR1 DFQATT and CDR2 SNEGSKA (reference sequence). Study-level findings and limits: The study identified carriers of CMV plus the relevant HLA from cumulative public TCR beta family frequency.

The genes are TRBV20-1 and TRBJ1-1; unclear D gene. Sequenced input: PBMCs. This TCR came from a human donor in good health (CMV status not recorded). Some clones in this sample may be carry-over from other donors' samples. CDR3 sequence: CSARNRNTEAFF. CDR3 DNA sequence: TGCAGTGCTAGGAACAGGAACACTGAAGCTTTCTTT.